This is a list of T cell receptor beta chains from one sample in a study of blood T cell repertoires in COVID-19. Only in-frame clones appear in the TCRdb table, and some are missing; sequencing was by immunoSEQ multiplex PCR. The table shows about 95,000 clones, with about nine tenths occurring only once. Sample: peripheral blood. These receptors all stem from a man aged 55-75 years with COVID-19, enrolled during active disease. Each CDR3 is given with its conserved first and last residue. Fields, in order: V gene, J gene, clone size, D gene, CDR3 length, CDR3 protein, CDR3 DNA. The D gene is left open where the match is weak. The size entry is marked missing in some rows and otherwise reads once, few, many or a size class.

V gene: TRBV7-9
J gene: TRBJ2-2
clone size: NA
D gene: NA
CDR3 length: 12
CDR3 protein: CASSFGSGELFF
CDR3 DNA: TGTGCCAGCAGCTTTGGGAGCGGGGAGCTGTTTTTT

V gene: TRBV9
J gene: TRBJ2-1
clone size: NA
D gene: TRBD2
CDR3 length: 17
CDR3 protein: CASSDTNLAGLYNEQFF
CDR3 DNA: TGTGCCAGCAGTGATACTAATCTAGCGGGATTATACAATGAGCAGTTCTTC

V gene: TRBV24-1
J gene: TRBJ2-3
clone size: NA
D gene: TRBD2
CDR3 length: 19
CDR3 protein: CATSDPGLAGEFLTDTQYF
CDR3 DNA: TGTGCCACCAGTGACCCGGGACTAGCGGGCGAGTTTCTCACAGATACGCAGTATTTT

V gene: TRBV27
J gene: TRBJ2-3
clone size: few
D gene: NA
CDR3 length: 15
CDR3 protein: CASSLGPRGTDTQYF
CDR3 DNA: TGTGCCAGCAGTTTGGGTCCTCGGGGCACAGATACGCAGTATTTT

V gene: TRBV15
J gene: TRBJ1-6
clone size: few
D gene: NA
CDR3 length: 13
CDR3 protein: CATSREAGSPLHF
CDR3 DNA: TGTGCCACCAGCAGAGAGGCGGGTTCACCCCTCCACTTT

V gene: TRBV27
J gene: TRBJ2-1
clone size: NA
D gene: TRBD1
CDR3 length: 14
CDR3 protein: CASSRGTGGGEQFF
CDR3 DNA: TGTGCCAGCTCTCGGGGGACAGGAGGGGGTGAGCAGTTCTTC

V gene: TRBV19
J gene: TRBJ2-1
clone size: NA
D gene: TRBD2
CDR3 length: 15
CDR3 protein: CASTDREPRGGEQFF
CDR3 DNA: TGTGCCAGTACCGACCGGGAACCCCGGGGGGGTGAGCAGTTCTTC

V gene: TRBV28
J gene: TRBJ1-1
clone size: NA
D gene: NA
CDR3 length: 16
CDR3 protein: CASTPPEGGVNTEAFF
CDR3 DNA: TGTGCCAGCACCCCACCTGAGGGGGGGGTGAACACTGAAGCTTTCTTT

V gene: TRBV12-3/TRBV12-4
J gene: TRBJ1-1
clone size: few
D gene: NA
CDR3 length: 11
CDR3 protein: CASSRGTEAFF
CDR3 DNA: TGTGCCAGCAGTAGGGGCACTGAAGCTTTCTTT

V gene: TRBV29-1
J gene: TRBJ1-1
clone size: once
D gene: TRBD1
CDR3 length: 14
CDR3 protein: CSGVTVTGDTEAFF
CDR3 DNA: TGCAGCGGAGTGACCGTGACAGGGGACACTGAAGCTTTCTTT

V gene: TRBV2
J gene: TRBJ2-5
clone size: NA
D gene: TRBD1
CDR3 length: 14
CDR3 protein: CASKLDRGEETQYF
CDR3 DNA: TGTGCCAGCAAGCTCGACAGGGGTGAAGAGACCCAGTACTTC

V gene: TRBV19
J gene: TRBJ1-5
clone size: NA
D gene: TRBD1
CDR3 length: 15
CDR3 protein: CASSMGQWSNQPQHF
CDR3 DNA: TGTGCCAGTAGTATGGGACAGTGGTCTAATCAGCCCCAGCATTTT

V gene: TRBV29-1
J gene: TRBJ1-1
clone size: NA
D gene: NA
CDR3 length: 10
CDR3 protein: CSVGHTEAFF
CDR3 DNA: TGCAGCGTTGGGCACACTGAAGCTTTCTTT

V gene: TRBV29-1
J gene: TRBJ1-2
clone size: NA
D gene: NA
CDR3 length: 15
CDR3 protein: CSVDGTFGILAGYTF
CDR3 DNA: TGCAGCGTTGATGGGACATTCGGGATTCTTGCTGGCTACACCTTC

V gene: TRBV28
J gene: TRBJ2-1
clone size: NA
D gene: TRBD2
CDR3 length: 14
CDR3 protein: CASSRPGLALGEFF
CDR3 DNA: TGTGCCAGCAGTCGTCCGGGACTAGCTTTGGGGGAGTTCTTC

V gene: TRBV2
J gene: TRBJ2-3
clone size: NA
D gene: TRBD2
CDR3 length: 17
CDR3 protein: CASSERLAGDFTDTQYF
CDR3 DNA: TGTGCCAGCAGTGAACGACTAGCGGGAGACTTCACAGATACGCAGTATTTT

V gene: TRBV5-6
J gene: TRBJ2-7
clone size: NA
D gene: TRBD1
CDR3 length: 16
CDR3 protein: CASSLGGQGAYDEQYF
CDR3 DNA: TGTGCCAGCAGCTTAGGAGGACAGGGGGCGTATGACGAGCAGTACTTC